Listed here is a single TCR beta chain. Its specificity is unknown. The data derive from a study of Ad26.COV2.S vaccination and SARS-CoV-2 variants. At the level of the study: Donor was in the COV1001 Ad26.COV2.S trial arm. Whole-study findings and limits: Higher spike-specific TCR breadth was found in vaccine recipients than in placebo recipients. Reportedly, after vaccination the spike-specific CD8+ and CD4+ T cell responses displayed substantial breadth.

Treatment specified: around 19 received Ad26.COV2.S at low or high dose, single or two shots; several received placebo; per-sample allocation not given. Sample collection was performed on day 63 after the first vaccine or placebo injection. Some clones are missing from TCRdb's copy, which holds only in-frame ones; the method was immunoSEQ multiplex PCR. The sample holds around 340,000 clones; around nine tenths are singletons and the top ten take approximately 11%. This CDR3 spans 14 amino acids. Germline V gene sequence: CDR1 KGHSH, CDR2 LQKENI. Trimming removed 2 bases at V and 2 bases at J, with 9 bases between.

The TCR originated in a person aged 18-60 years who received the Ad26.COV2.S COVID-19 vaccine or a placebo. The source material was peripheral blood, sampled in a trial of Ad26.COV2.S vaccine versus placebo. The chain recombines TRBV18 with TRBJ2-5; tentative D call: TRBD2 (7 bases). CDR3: CASSPRGGQETQYF. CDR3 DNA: TGTGCCAGCTCACCAAGGGGGGGTCAAGAGACCCAGTACTTC.